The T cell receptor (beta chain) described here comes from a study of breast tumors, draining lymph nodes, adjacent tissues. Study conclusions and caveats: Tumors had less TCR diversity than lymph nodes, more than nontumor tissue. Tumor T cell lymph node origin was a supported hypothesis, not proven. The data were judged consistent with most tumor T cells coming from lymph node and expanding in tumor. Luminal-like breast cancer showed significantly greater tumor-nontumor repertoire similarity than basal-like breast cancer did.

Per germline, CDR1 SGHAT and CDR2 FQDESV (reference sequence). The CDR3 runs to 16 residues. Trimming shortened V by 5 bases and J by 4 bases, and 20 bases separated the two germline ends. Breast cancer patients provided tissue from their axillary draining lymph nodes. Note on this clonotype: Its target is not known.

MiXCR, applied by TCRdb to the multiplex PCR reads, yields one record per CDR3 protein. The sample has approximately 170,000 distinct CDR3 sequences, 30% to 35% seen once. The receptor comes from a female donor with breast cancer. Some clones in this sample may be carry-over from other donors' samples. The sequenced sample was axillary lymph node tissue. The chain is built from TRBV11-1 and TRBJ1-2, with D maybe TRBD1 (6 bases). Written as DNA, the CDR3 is TGTGCCAGCAGCCCACCCAATTCCCAACAGGGCTATGGCTACACCTTC. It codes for CASSPPNSQQGYGYTF. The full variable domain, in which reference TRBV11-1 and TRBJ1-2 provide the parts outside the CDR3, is EAEVAQSPRYKITEKSQAVAFWCDPISGHATLYWYRQILGQGPELLVQFQDESVVDDSQLPKDRFSAERLKGVDSTLKIQPAELGDSAMYLCASSPPNSQQGYGYTFGSGTRLTVV.